These 26 T cell receptor beta chains came from one sample sequenced in a study of T-cell memory formation after mild COVID-19. Each CDR3 protein gets one entry after TCRdb re-called the 5' RACE reads with MiXCR. The sample shows hundreds of thousands of distinct CDR3 sequences, about 22% of them seen only once. Specimen: PBMCs or a T cell subset sorted from them (not recorded which). The receptors stem from an adult woman who had mild COVID-19 (a few samples of this study predate the infection). Cell type and time point are not known.

This chain links TRBV6-5 with TRBJ2-7; weak D call: TRBD1 (5 bases). The V and J ends lost 6 bases and 7 bases respectively, with 16 bases between them. The CDR3 spans 13 residues. The germline gives CDR1 MNHEY, CDR2 SVGAGI. In nucleotides, the CDR3 is TGTGCCAGCAGATTTAGACAGTCTGAAGAGCAGTACTTC. This encodes CASRFRQSEEQYF.

The chain couples TRBV7-2 to TRBJ1-2; D not resolved. In germline, CDR1 is SGHTA, CDR2 FQGNSA. The CDR3 extends over 13 amino acids. Trimming pared 0 bases from V and 7 bases from J, leaving 9 bases between. The CDR3 DNA follows: TGTGCCAGCAGCTTAGCGGGGTGGCGTGGCTACACCTTC. Protein: CASSLAGWRGYTF.

The V and J genes are TRBV7-9 and TRBJ1-2; D uncertain. Germline values: CDR1 SEHNR, CDR2 FQNEAQ (reference sequence). Deletions cut 7 bases from V and 4 bases from J, with 13 bases between. The CDR3 runs to 13 residues. This CDR3 reads CASNPADVYGYTF. In DNA, the CDR3 is TGTGCCAGCAACCCGGCGGATGTCTATGGCTACACCTTC. Full variable domain (remainder filled in from reference TRBV7-9 and TRBJ1-2): DTGVSQNPRHKITKRGQNVTFRCDPISEHNRLYWYRQTLGQGPEFLTYFQNEAQLEKSRLLSDRFSAERPKGSFSTLEIQRTEQGDSAMYLCASNPADVYGYTFGSGTRLTVV.

Only a few counts were recorded for this clonotype. The chain employs TRBV10-3 and TRBJ2-2; D ambiguous. Per the germline V gene, CDR1 is ENHRY and CDR2 is SYGVKD. Trimming took off 0 bases at V and 7 bases at J, with 12 bases between the two ends. The CDR3 length is 15 residues. The CDR3 region is CAISESQPSDGELFF. CDR3 bases: TGTGCCATCAGTGAGTCGCAGCCTTCCGACGGGGAGCTGTTTTTT.

The chain is built from TRBV28 and TRBJ1-1; D may be TRBD1 (5 bases). The germline gives CDR1 MDHEN, CDR2 SYDVKM. The V end was cut by 5 bases, the J end by 11 bases, with 9 bases between. The CDR3 is made up of 10 amino acids. CDR3 in amino acids: CASSGRGAFF. The CDR3 nucleotides are TGTGCCAGCAGTGGAAGGGGCGCTTTCTTT.

In its sample, this clonotype was seen many times. This chain joins TRBV7-9 and TRBJ2-7, with D possibly matching TRBD1 (6 bases). CDR1 SEHNR and CDR2 FQNEAQ come from the germline V gene (reference sequence). Trimming cost V 5 bases and J 3 bases, with 11 bases left between them. The CDR3 totals 13 residues. In nucleotides, the CDR3 is TGTGCCAGCAGCCGCAGGGACAACTACGAGCAGTACTTC. Amino acid sequence: CASSRRDNYEQYF.

This rearrangement joins TRBV20-1 to TRBJ1-2; 7 bases map to TRBD1. Germline V gene sequence: CDR1 DFQATT, CDR2 SNEGSKA (reference sequence). The CDR3 has 13 residues. Unmatched junction bases numbered 10, after V lost 5 bases and J lost 7 bases. CDR3 in DNA: TGCAGTGCTCCCTCAGACAGGGTTGTTGGCTACACCTTC. As protein: CSAPSDRVVGYTF.

The chain is built from TRBV12-3 or TRBV12-4 and TRBJ2-7, with 7 nucleotides matching TRBD2. The V and J ends lost 3 bases and 2 bases, in that order; junction bases with no gene match: 22. This CDR3 comprises 20 residues. As DNA, the CDR3 is TGTGCCAGCAGTTTTAGGCCTTGGGGGGGACGCGGGGCTTCAACCTACGAGCAGTACTTC. Protein sequence: CASSFRPWGGRGASTYEQYF.

There are a few counts of this clonotype. The chain recombines TRBV29-1 with TRBJ1-2; D is perhaps TRBD1 (6 bases). V lost 6 bases and J lost 7, with 15 bases in between. Germline V lookup: CDR1 SQVTM, CDR2 ANQGSEA. The CDR3 totals 12 residues. The CDR3 DNA reads as TGCAGCGTAGGAACAGGGTTGGGTGGCTACACCTTC. This codes for CSVGTGLGGYTF.

V gene TRBV12-3 or TRBV12-4 combines with J gene TRBJ1-3; 8 bases align to TRBD1. The J segment lost 0 bases and the V segment lost 4 bases, leaving 5 bases of the junction unmatched. CDR3 length equals 16 residues. CDR3 DNA: TGTGCCAGCAGTTCGACAGGGGCGAGCTCTGGAAACACCATATATTTT. Translating it yields CASSSTGASSGNTIYF.

This clonotype turned up a few times. This rearrangement joins TRBV9 to TRBJ2-2; D gene uncertain. Germline V gives CDR1 SGDLS, CDR2 YYNGEE. This CDR3 spans 13 amino acids. Deletions cut 1 base from V and 4 bases from J, with 5 bases between. CDR3 amino acids: CASSVQVTGELFF. CDR3 DNA: TGTGCCAGCAGCGTACAGGTCACCGGGGAGCTGTTTTTT.

V is TRBV15 and J is TRBJ2-1; 8 bases align to TRBD1. The junction had 3 bases not matched to a gene; V was cut back by 6 bases and J by 2 bases. CDR1 and CDR2 (germline): LNHNV, YYDKDF (reference sequence). The CDR3 is 14 amino acids. CDR3 in DNA: TGTGCCACCAGTAGACAGGGGACCTACAATGAGCAGTTCTTC. This encodes CATSRQGTYNEQFF.

The sample holds a few counts of this clonotype. The genes are TRBV24-1 and TRBJ2-1, with 12 bases identical to TRBD2. Germline assignment: CDR1 KGHDR and CDR2 SFDVKD. V lost 2 bases and J lost 5; bases outside the gene matches: 3. The CDR3 loop spans 16 amino acids. This CDR3 is CATSDSSGGADNEQFF. The DNA for the CDR3 is TGTGCCACCAGTGATTCTAGCGGGGGGGCTGACAATGAGCAGTTCTTC.

This clonotype was seen a single time. The chain employs TRBV20-1 and TRBJ2-3; 8 bases fit TRBD2. Germline loops: CDR1 DFQATT, CDR2 SNEGSKA (reference sequence). The CDR3 totals 13 residues. V gave up 7 bases and J gave up 6 bases; unmatched junction bases: 9. CDR3 region: CSVGGASLDTQYF. DNA of the CDR3: TGCAGTGTCGGGGGGGCAAGTTTGGATACGCAGTATTTT.

This clonotype was picked up a small number of times. The V gene is TRBV7-9, the J gene TRBJ2-3, with D possibly matching TRBD1 (6 bases). The germline CDR1 and CDR2 sequences are SEHNR and FQNEAQ (reference sequence). The CDR3 runs to 15 residues. Trimming took 3 bases from V and 2 from J, leaving 12 bases between them. The CDR3 loop is CASSFTGSATDTQYF. The DNA of the CDR3 is TGTGCCAGCAGCTTCACAGGGAGCGCCACAGATACGCAGTATTTT.

In this sample, this clonotype turned up a few times. The chain combines TRBV20-1 with TRBJ2-5; D is undetermined. V was cut by 6 bases and J by 2 bases, with 13 bases left in between. The length of the CDR3 is 13 residues. Germline loops: CDR1 DFQATT, CDR2 SNEGSKA (reference sequence). Here the CDR3 DNA reads TGCAGTGCCGTCCTGGGCAGGCAAGAGACCCAGTACTTC. Translation gives CSAVLGRQETQYF.

This CDR3 reads CATSEHRLGDEQFF. CDR3 coding DNA: TGTGCCACCAGTGAACATAGACTAGGGGATGAGCAGTTCTTC. The rearrangement joins TRBV24-1 to TRBJ2-1, with D possibly being TRBD2 (6 bases). V lost 4 bases, J lost 8 bases, and 14 bases lay in between. The CDR3 loop spans 14 amino acids. Germline V CDR1 and CDR2: KGHDR, SFDVKD.

The chain combines TRBV29-1 with TRBJ1-1, with 7 bases fitting TRBD1. The CDR3 spans 13 residues. In germline, CDR1 is SQVTM, CDR2 ANQGSEA. V gave up 6 bases and J gave up 3 bases; unmatched junction bases: 7. Here the CDR3 DNA reads TGCAGCGTCCGGACAGGATTGTACACTGAAGCTTTCTTT. Protein product: CSVRTGLYTEAFF.

The chain recombines TRBV5-4 with TRBJ1-1; no reliable D call. Trimming stripped 4 bases from V and 4 bases from J, with 14 bases between. This CDR3 is built from 14 residues. From germline, CDR1 is SGHNT and CDR2 YYREEE (reference sequence). The CDR3 DNA follows: TGTGCCAGCAGCACTGGAATCGGTGCCACTGAAGCTTTCTTT. Translating it yields CASSTGIGATEAFF.

This chain connects TRBV11-2 to TRBJ2-3; D may be TRBD2 (5 bases). Germline V gene data show CDR1 as SGHAT and CDR2 as FQNNGV. Trimming removed 4 bases at V and 13 bases at J, with 15 bases between. There are 12 residues in the CDR3. The DNA for the CDR3 is TGTGCCAGCAGCTCTGAGAGGGCAGCCGAGTATTTT. This gives the protein CASSSERAAEYF.

The chain carries TRBV4-1 and TRBJ1-2, with unresolved D. Trimming shortened V by 1 base and J by 4 bases, and 13 bases separated the two germline ends. Per germline, CDR1 MGHRA and CDR2 YSYEKL. There are 15 residues in the CDR3. The CDR3 DNA is TGCGCCAGCAGCCAAGGAGAGGGAGGGAGCTATGGCTACACCTTC. As protein: CASSQGEGGSYGYTF.

This sequence joins TRBV15 and TRBJ2-3, with a weak D call TRBD2 (6 bases). Trimming cost V 3 bases and J 2 bases, with 12 bases left between them. Germline CDR1 is LNHNV and CDR2 is YYDKDF (reference sequence). The CDR3 totals 15 residues. CDR3 bases: TGTGCCACCAGCAGGGACTATGCCGCCACAGATACGCAGTATTTT. It translates to CATSRDYAATDTQYF.

This chain connects TRBV27 to TRBJ2-2; maybe TRBD1 (5 bases). Germline V gene data show CDR1 as MNHEY and CDR2 as SMNVEV (reference sequence). Trimming removed 4 bases from V and 5 bases from J, with 11 bases in between. This CDR3 region has 14 residues. The DNA of the CDR3 is TGTGCCAGCAGTTGGACCCAGGGAACCGGGGAGCTGTTTTTT. It is translated as CASSWTQGTGELFF.

The V and J genes are TRBV12-3 or TRBV12-4 and TRBJ2-7, with TRBD1 matching 10 bases. This CDR3 is built from 14 residues. V was pared by 8 bases and J by 4 bases, with 8 bases of the junction left unmatched. CDR3 protein: CASGPGQGRYEQYF. The CDR3 DNA reads TGTGCCAGCGGCCCGGGACAGGGGAGATACGAGCAGTACTTC.

This clonotype showed up just a few times. The V gene is TRBV29-1, the J gene TRBJ2-7; 11 bases map to TRBD2. Germline lookup yields CDR1 SQVTM and CDR2 ANQGSEA. The CDR3 has 17 residues. V lost 2 bases and J lost 2; bases outside the gene matches: 11. CDR3 residues: CSVEQLGTSGRPYEQYF. CDR3 DNA sequence: TGCAGCGTTGAACAACTTGGGACTAGCGGTCGACCCTACGAGCAGTACTTC.

This clonotype came up many times. V is TRBV5-1 and J is TRBJ2-1; 7 bases are shared with TRBD1. Germline assignment: CDR1 SGHRS and CDR2 YFSETQ. CDR3 length: 14 amino acids. Trimming cost V 2 bases and J 8 bases; bases outside gene matches: 7. The CDR3, as DNA: TGCGCCAGCAGCTTAGGGGGCCGCCTCCATGAGCAGTTCTTC. Protein: CASSLGGRLHEQFF.